Presented here are 25 T cell receptor beta chains from one specimen sequenced in a study of T cell repertoires in cytomegalovirus infection. TCRdb reanalysed the reads using MiXCR and keeps one entry per CDR3 protein. The sample consists of fewer than 1,000,000 distinct CDR3 sequences, around 32% of them appearing once. No cognate antigen is known for these TCRs. This specimen was cultured CD8+ T cells from PBMCs, taken from culture after CMV antigen stimulation. Receptors were obtained from a human donor in good health (CMV status not recorded). Some clones in this sample may be carry-over from other donors' samples.

This clonotype was picked up a small number of times. The V gene is TRBV11-2, the J gene TRBJ1-3, with D possibly TRBD1 on 6 matching bases. This CDR3 region has 14 residues. Trimming removed 5 bases from V and 5 bases from J, with 13 bases in between. Germline loops: CDR1 SGHAT, CDR2 FQNNGV. The CDR3 protein is CASSPGTSRNTIYF. The CDR3 nucleotides are TGTGCCAGCAGCCCCGGGACAAGTAGAAACACCATATATTTT.

In this sample, this clonotype turned up many times. This sequence joins TRBV7-8 and TRBJ2-1; 12 bases are a match to TRBD2. Germline V gene lookup returns CDR1 SGHVS and CDR2 FQNEAQ. This CDR3 contains 19 residues. Unmatched junction bases numbered 11, after V lost 0 bases and J lost 5 bases. The CDR3 here is CASSLAVAGGLAGNNEQFF. The DNA for the CDR3 is TGTGCCAGCAGCTTAGCCGTGGCCGGCGGACTAGCGGGAAACAATGAGCAGTTCTTC. The complete variable domain, with remaining parts taken from reference TRBV7-8 and TRBJ2-1, reads GAGVSQSPRYKVAKRGQDVALRCDPISGHVSLFWYQQALGQGPEFLTYFQNEAQLDKSGLPSDRFFAERPEGSVSTLKIQRTQQEDSAVYLCASSLAVAGGLAGNNEQFFGPGTRLTVL.

The table lists this clonotype with a few counts. The gene calls are TRBV27 and TRBJ1-1; 7 bases map to TRBD1. The CDR3 is 17 amino acids. Trimming removed 0 bases from V and 0 bases from J; junction bases left unmatched: 7. Germline CDR1 MNHEY, CDR2 SMNVEV (reference sequence). The chain's CDR3 is CASSLSGGELVNTEAFF. CDR3 DNA sequence: TGTGCCAGCAGTTTATCAGGGGGCGAGCTCGTGAACACTGAAGCTTTCTTT.

The V and J genes are TRBV27 and TRBJ1-2, with a tentative D call TRBD1 (5 bases). CDR1 is MNHEY and CDR2 is SMNVEV in the germline V gene (reference sequence). The CDR3 runs 16 residues. V lost 5 bases, J lost 4 bases, and 20 bases lay in between. The CDR3 region has the DNA TGTGCCAGCAGTCGGGCGGGAGGGGATATTACCTATGGCTACACCTTC. This sequence encodes CASSRAGGDITYGYTF.

This clonotype was counted only a few times. The rearrangement joins TRBV27 to TRBJ1-1; D unclear. V lost 5 bases to trimming and J lost 5 bases, with 15 bases between them. CDR1 MNHEY and CDR2 SMNVEV come from the germline V gene (reference sequence). The CDR3 sequence is 14 residues long. The CDR3 nucleotides are TGTGCCAGCAGTCCACTGGGCCTAAAGACTGAAGCTTTCTTT. Translating it yields CASSPLGLKTEAFF.

There are a few counts of this clonotype. The chain joins TRBV5-5 to TRBJ2-7, with D perhaps assigned TRBD1 or TRBD2 (5 bases each). Trimming pared 1 base from V and 6 bases from J, leaving 11 bases between. Germline V gene data show CDR1 as SGHKS and CDR2 as YYEKEE (reference sequence). This CDR3 contains 13 residues. In DNA form, the CDR3 reads TGTGCCAGCAGCTTGTTGAGGGGTGGCGAGCAGTACGTC. This translates into CASSLLRGGEQYV.

A remark on this clonotype: A much larger clone differs by one base, so this may be a read error. This sequence joins TRBV7-6 and TRBJ2-5; TRBD2 matches at 11 bases. CDR3 length: 15 residues. The germline gives CDR1 SGHVS, CDR2 FNYEAQ. The trim removed 5 bases at V and 4 bases at J, leaving 6 bases unmatched. CDR3 region: CASSARLAGRETQYF. The CDR3 DNA sequence: TGTGCCAGCAGCGCGAGACTAGCGGGGCGAGAGACCCAGTACTTC.

This clonotype occurred a few times. The gene calls are TRBV19 and TRBJ2-1; D may be TRBD1 or TRBD2 (5 bases each). There are 16 residues in the CDR3. Germline V lookup: CDR1 LNHDA, CDR2 SQIVND (reference sequence). Trimming took off 7 bases at V and 5 bases at J, with 21 bases between the two ends. CDR3 coding DNA: TGTGCCAGTACCCCGGGACCACAGCCCCGTGACAATGAGCAGTTCTTC. Amino acid sequence: CASTPGPQPRDNEQFF. The full variable domain, rest sourced from reference TRBV19 and TRBJ2-1, is DGGITQSPKYLFRKEGQNVTLSCEQNLNHDAMYWYRQDPGQGLRLIYYSQIVNDFQKGDIAEGYSVSREKKESFPLTVTSAQKNPTAFYLCASTPGPQPRDNEQFFGPGTRLTVL.

This chain joins TRBV28 and TRBJ1-4; D is uncertain. The CDR3 covers 14 residues. V lost 3 bases to trimming and J lost 3 bases, with 8 bases between them. CDR1 is MDHEN, CDR2 SYDVKM, per germline. CDR3 residues: CASSFTNSNEKLFF. The CDR3 nucleotides read TGTGCCAGCAGTTTCACCAATTCTAATGAAAAACTGTTTTTT.

In its sample, this clonotype was seen a few times. CDR3 sequence (DNA): TGTGCCAGCAGTAGGGACAGGGGGCGGAATGAAAAACTGTTTTTT. It translates to CASSRDRGRNEKLFF. The genes are TRBV27 and TRBJ1-4, with 12 bases lining up with TRBD1. The CDR3 covers 15 residues. V dropped 5 bases and J dropped 5; count of bases not matched to a gene: 3. Looked up from germline, CDR1 is MNHEY and CDR2 is SMNVEV (reference sequence).

The chain joins TRBV28 to TRBJ1-4; the D is unclear. Germline CDR1 and CDR2: MDHEN and SYDVKM. Trimming cost V 4 bases and J 6 bases, with 9 bases left between them. The CDR3 has 13 residues. CDR3 bases: TGTGCCAGCAGTTCAGCGGGTTATGAAAAACTGTTTTTT. This encodes CASSSAGYEKLFF.

V usage is TRBV5-1 and J usage is TRBJ1-3; possibly TRBD1 for D (6 bases). In germline, CDR1 is SGHRS, CDR2 YFSETQ. The CDR3 loop spans 17 amino acids. The V end was cut by 3 bases, the J end by 0 bases, with 16 bases between. This chain's CDR3 is CASSSSGTSSSGNTIYF. The CDR3 DNA reads TGCGCCAGCAGCTCTTCCGGGACATCCTCCTCTGGAAACACCATATATTTT. The full variable domain, rest sourced from reference TRBV5-1 and TRBJ1-3, is KAGVTQTPRYLIKTRGQQVTLSCSPISGHRSVSWYQQTPGQGLQFLFEYFSETQRNKGNFPGRFSGRQFSNSRSEMNVSTLELGDSALYLCASSSSGTSSSGNTIYFGEGSWLTVV.

V and J are TRBV7-9 and TRBJ1-2; D not certain. The CDR3 totals 12 residues. The V gene lost 5 bases and the J gene lost 8 bases, with 12 bases spanning the gap. Germline V gene lookup returns CDR1 SEHNR and CDR2 FQNEAQ (reference sequence). The CDR3 sequence: CASSRSFEGYTF. The CDR3 DNA sequence: TGTGCCAGCAGCAGGTCCTTTGAGGGCTACACCTTC.

This clonotype has a single count. The V call is TRBV19, the J call TRBJ2-7, with D tentatively TRBD1 (6 bases). The CDR3 runs to 15 residues. Trimming cost V 5 bases and J 0 bases, with 14 bases left between them. CDR1 is LNHDA, CDR2 SQIVND, per germline (reference sequence). The CDR3 spells CASSPGAAASYEQYF. In nucleotides, the CDR3 is TGTGCCAGTAGTCCAGGGGCAGCCGCCTCCTACGAGCAGTACTTC.

The chain has TRBV6-1 and TRBJ2-7; TRBD1 matches at 9 bases. The CDR3 length is 16 residues. With V trimmed by 2 bases and J by 3 bases, 8 bases remained unmatched. CDR1 and CDR2 (germline): MNHNS, SASEGT. This CDR3 reads CASSEWGQGSNYEQYV. Here the CDR3 DNA reads TGTGCCAGCAGTGAATGGGGACAGGGCTCCAACTACGAGCAGTACGTC.

The rearrangement uses TRBV12-3 or TRBV12-4 and TRBJ2-3, with D perhaps TRBD1 or TRBD2 (5 bases each). V was clipped by 6 bases and J by 6 bases, with 19 bases between them. This CDR3 has 15 amino acids. Written as DNA, the CDR3 is TGTGCCAGCAGCCTAGCCGGGGCCGGCCTGGATACGCAGTATTTT. It yields the protein CASSLAGAGLDTQYF.

This clonotype was observed a few times. The chain couples TRBV2 to TRBJ2-1; TRBD2 agrees at 11 bases. This CDR3 is built from 16 residues. Germline V gene lookup returns CDR1 SNHLY and CDR2 FYNNEI. V trimming: 5 bases; J trimming: 12 bases; junction bases outside the gene matches: 15. The CDR3 DNA reads as TGTGCCAGCAGTAAGAGACTAGCGGGGACAGATAGAGGGCAGTTCTTC. Translating it yields CASSKRLAGTDRGQFF.

In this sample, this clonotype turned up many times. The DNA of the CDR3 is TGTGCCAGCAGCACAGGGATCCCCAATGAGCAGTTCTTC. Translation: CASSTGIPNEQFF. The V call is TRBV12-3 or TRBV12-4, the J call TRBJ2-1; TRBD1 is a possible D gene (6 bases). With 6 bases removed from V and 6 bases from J, the gap between germline ends came to 12 bases. The CDR3 runs 13 residues.

The chain carries TRBV7-9 and TRBJ2-7, with D unclear. Between the trimmed V and J ends, which lost 5 bases and 5 bases, there was a span of 16 bases. Looked up from germline, CDR1 is SEHNR and CDR2 is FQNEAQ (reference sequence). The CDR3 consists of 14 residues. In nucleotides, the CDR3 is TGTGCCAGCAGCCTCTCCACCTCCTTCGACGAGCAGTACTTC. This gives the protein CASSLSTSFDEQYF.

The chain recombines TRBV16 with TRBJ2-7, with D uncertain. Germline values: CDR1 KGHSY, CDR2 FQNENV. The CDR3 is 14 amino acids. V lost 0 bases and J 2 bases, leaving 8 bases between the germline ends. CDR3 amino acids: CASSQSGIAYEQYV. The CDR3 DNA reads TGTGCCAGCAGCCAATCGGGAATAGCCTACGAGCAGTACGTC.

The chain recombines TRBV27 with TRBJ2-7; tentative D call: TRBD2 (7 bases). Germline V CDR1 and CDR2: MNHEY, SMNVEV (reference sequence). V was clipped by 5 bases and J by 4 bases, with 18 bases between them. The CDR3 extends over 15 amino acids. CDR3 coding DNA: TGTGCCAGCAGTCCCATGGGGGGGGCGCGATACGAGCAGTACGTC. Protein sequence: CASSPMGGARYEQYV.

The V and J genes are TRBV6-2 or TRBV6-3 and TRBJ2-7, with TRBD2 matching 9 bases. CDR1 MNHEY and CDR2 SVGEGT come from the germline V gene. The CDR3 covers 17 residues. Trimming took 3 bases from V and 0 from J; bases not matched to a gene: 9. The CDR3 is CASSYRRSGGISYEQYF. In DNA form, the CDR3 reads TGTGCCAGCAGTTATCGTCGGAGCGGGGGGATCTCCTACGAGCAGTACTTC.

The gene calls are TRBV2 and TRBJ2-5, with 10 nucleotides matching TRBD1. J was trimmed by 4 bases and V by 4 bases; bases with no gene match: 6. The germline gives CDR1 SNHLY, CDR2 FYNNEI. This CDR3 has 15 amino acids. For the CDR3, the DNA is TGTGCCAGCAGTGGGGACAGGGGAACGGGAGAGACCCAGTACTTC. It encodes CASSGDRGTGETQYF.

J is TRBJ2-1 and V is TRBV6-4; 7 positions match TRBD1. Germline V gives CDR1 MRHNA, CDR2 SNTAGT. The J segment lost 7 bases and the V segment lost 6 bases, leaving 12 bases of the junction unmatched. The CDR3 totals 15 residues. The CDR3 DNA reads TGTGCCAGCAGCCTGACAGGGTTAAATTTGAATGAGCAGTTCTTC. Protein sequence: CASSLTGLNLNEQFF.

This clonotype was seen more than once but under ten times. The genes are TRBV27 and TRBJ2-1; the D call may be TRBD1 or TRBD2 (5 bases each). Trimming cost V 8 bases and J 5 bases, with 22 bases left between them. The CDR3 is made up of 16 amino acids. Germline V lookup: CDR1 MNHEY, CDR2 SMNVEV (reference sequence). This chain's CDR3 is CASPPTGARENNEQFF. CDR3 in DNA: TGTGCCAGCCCTCCAACCGGGGCCAGGGAAAACAATGAGCAGTTCTTC.